This T cell receptor beta chain was sequenced in a study of OX40 agonist ivuxolimab in advanced cancers. Notes on the study in general: Low normalized T-cell clonal expansion also characterized some of the nonresponders.

CDR1 is SQVTM and CDR2 is ANQGSEA in the germline V gene. V lost 4 bases and J lost 4; bases outside the gene matches: 6. The CDR3 loop spans 16 amino acids. The table came from immunoSEQ multiplex PCR; TCRdb's copy has only in-frame clones and leaves some out. Here the sample spans around 150,000 clones, 85% to 95% being singletons. A note on this clone: Its antigen is unknown.

V is TRBV29-1 and J is TRBJ2-5; TRBD2 matches 16 bases. The receptor was isolated from an adult with an advanced solid tumor such as melanoma, head and neck, liver or kidney cancer. The source was CD4+ or CD8+ T cells sorted from blood, collected in a trial of the OX40 agonist ivuxolimab. CDR3 loop: CSVVAGTSGRGETQYF. As DNA, the CDR3 is TGCAGCGTTGTTGCCGGGACTAGCGGGAGGGGAGAGACCCAGTACTTC.